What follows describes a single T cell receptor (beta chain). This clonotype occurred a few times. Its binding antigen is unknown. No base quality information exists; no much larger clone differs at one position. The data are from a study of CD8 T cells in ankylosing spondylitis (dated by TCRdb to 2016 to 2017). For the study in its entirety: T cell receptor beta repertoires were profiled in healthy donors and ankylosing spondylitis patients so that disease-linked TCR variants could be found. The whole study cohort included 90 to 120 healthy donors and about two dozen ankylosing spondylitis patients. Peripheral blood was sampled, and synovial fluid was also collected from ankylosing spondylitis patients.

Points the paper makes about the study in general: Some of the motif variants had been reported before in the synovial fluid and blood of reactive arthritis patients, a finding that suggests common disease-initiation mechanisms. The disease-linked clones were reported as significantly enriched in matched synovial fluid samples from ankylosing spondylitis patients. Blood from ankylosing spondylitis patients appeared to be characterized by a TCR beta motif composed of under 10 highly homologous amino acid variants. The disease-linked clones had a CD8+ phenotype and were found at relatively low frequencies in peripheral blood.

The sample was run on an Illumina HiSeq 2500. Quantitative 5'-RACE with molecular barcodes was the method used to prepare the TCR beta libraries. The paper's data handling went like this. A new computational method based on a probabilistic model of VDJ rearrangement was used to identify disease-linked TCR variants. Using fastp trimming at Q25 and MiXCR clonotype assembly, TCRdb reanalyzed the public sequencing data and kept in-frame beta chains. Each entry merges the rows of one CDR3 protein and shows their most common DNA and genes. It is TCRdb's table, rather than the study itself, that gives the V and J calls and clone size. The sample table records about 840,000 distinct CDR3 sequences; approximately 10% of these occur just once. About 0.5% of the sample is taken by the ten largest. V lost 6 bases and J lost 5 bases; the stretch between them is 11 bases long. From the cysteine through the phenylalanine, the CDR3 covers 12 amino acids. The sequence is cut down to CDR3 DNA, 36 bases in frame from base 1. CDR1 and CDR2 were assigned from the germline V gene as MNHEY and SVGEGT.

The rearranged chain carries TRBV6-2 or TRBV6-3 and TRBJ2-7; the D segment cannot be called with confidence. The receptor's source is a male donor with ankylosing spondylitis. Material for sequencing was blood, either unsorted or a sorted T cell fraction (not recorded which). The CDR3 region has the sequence CASRAARDEQYF. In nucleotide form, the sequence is TGTGCCAGCAGGGCGGCCCGTGACGAGCAGTACTTC.